These T cell receptor beta chains were read from a single sample in a study of blood T cell repertoires in COVID-19. TCRdb's copy holds only in-frame clones and misses some; the assay was immunoSEQ multiplex PCR. The sample records about 83,000 clones, roughly 84% being singletons. Sequencing was done on a sample of peripheral blood. The receptors stem from an elderly woman in a cohort sampled during active or convalescent COVID-19. Each CDR3 is given with its conserved first and last residue. Fields, in order: clone size, D gene, V gene, J gene, CDR3 protein, CDR3 DNA. D genes are given only for firm matches. Expanded clones are given a class, and other clones once, few, many or no size at all.

>.|TRBD2|TRBV27|TRBJ2-3
CASSFKAGGAPDTQYF
TGTGCCAGCAGTTTTAAAGCGGGAGGCGCCCCAGATACGCAGTATTTT
>.|.|TRBV7-3|TRBJ2-6
CASSRGISGANVLTF
TGTGCCAGCAGTAGGGGAATCTCTGGGGCCAACGTCCTGACTTTC
>.|TRBD1|TRBV4-1|TRBJ2-1
CASSQDWTGQHNEQFF
TGCGCCAGCAGCCAAGACTGGACAGGGCAACACAATGAGCAGTTCTTC
>.|TRBD2|TRBV5-1|TRBJ2-2
CASSLPGGAGELFF
TGCGCCAGCAGCTTGCCCGGGGGGGCCGGGGAGCTGTTTTTT
>.|.|TRBV20-1|TRBJ1-2
CSYGQSYGYTF
TGCAGCTACGGACAGTCCTATGGCTACACCTTC
>medium-sized|TRBD1|TRBV2|TRBJ1-4
CASRDRVGSEKLFF
TGTGCCAGCAGGGACAGGGTGGGGAGTGAAAAACTGTTTTTT
>.|TRBD1|TRBV6-2/TRBV6-3|TRBJ1-4
CASSYRQGSEKLFF
TGTGCCAGCAGTTACCGACAGGGTTCGGAAAAACTGTTTTTT
>.|TRBD1|TRBV2|TRBJ1-1
CASSGRTGAAFF
TGTGCCAGCAGTGGGCGGACAGGAGCGGCTTTCTTT
>.|.|TRBV6-5|TRBJ1-1
CASSSRYRAVTEAFF
TGTGCCAGCAGTTCCCGTTACAGGGCTGTCACTGAAGCTTTCTTT
>.|.|TRBV6-5|TRBJ2-2
CASTVASGPGELFF
TGTGCCAGCACCGTAGCGAGCGGCCCCGGGGAGCTGTTTTTT